This TCR beta chain was profiled in a study of blood T cell repertoires in COVID-19. Profiled with immunoSEQ multiplex PCR; TCRdb holds only in-frame clones, not every one. The sample holds 200,000 to 300,000 clones, 70% to 90% seen once. Germline CDR1 reads MNHNS; CDR2 reads SASEGT. V lost 1 base and J lost 2, with 9 bases in between. This CDR3 has 15 residues. The sample comprised peripheral blood. V is TRBV6-1 and J is TRBJ1-3; D is unresolved. This clonotype originated in a man between 60 and 70 years old with acute or convalescent COVID-19. CDR3: CASSEVRATGNTIYF. CDR3 nucleotides: TGTGCCAGCAGTGAAGTGCGGGCCACTGGAAACACCATATATTTT.